The T cell receptor beta chain under discussion was sequenced for a study of Graves' ophthalmopathy and Graves' hyperthyroidism. V shed 7 bases and J shed 0 bases, with 10 bases lying between them. Germline V gene sequence: CDR1 LNHDA, CDR2 SQIVND (reference sequence). There are 13 residues in the CDR3. TCR beta CDR3 regions were amplified from RNA transcripts. First-round RT-PCR relied on HTBI primers, and a second-round multiplex PCR came next. From the multiplex PCR reads, TCRdb called clonotypes with MiXCR, one entry per CDR3 protein. The profile covers just over 600,000 distinct CDR3 sequences, with 20% to 25% appearing a single time and approximately 7% taken by the ten largest.

This clonotype was sampled from a woman between 18 and 30 years old with stable Graves' hyperthyroidism. Some clones in this sample may be carry-over from other donors' samples. The sample was peripheral blood. The J gene is TRBJ2-7, the V gene TRBV19, with no clear D. The CDR3 protein is CASKGRNSYEQYF. In nucleotides, the CDR3 is TGTGCCAGTAAAGGGCGGAACTCCTACGAGCAGTACTTC.